Listed here are 11 T cell receptor beta chains from one sample, sequenced in a study of T cells in Graves' hyperthyroidism and ophthalmopathy. What was amplified from RNA transcripts were TCR beta CDR3 regions. The HTBI primer set was used in a first-round RT-PCR of the TCR CDR3. TCRdb reprocessed the multiplex PCR reads with MiXCR, giving one entry per CDR3 protein. The sample lists 550,000 to 700,000 distinct CDR3 sequences, more than 45% seen once, with 15% to 20% in the top ten. The source material was peripheral blood or thyroid tissue (not recorded which). Source of these receptors: an adult woman with Graves' disease, either hyperthyroidism or ophthalmopathy (not recorded which).

This clonotype was seen repeatedly, ten times or more. The chain joins TRBV4-1 to TRBJ1-4, with D possibly matching TRBD1 (6 bases). Trimming pared 1 base from V and 4 bases from J, leaving 13 bases between. This CDR3 region has 16 residues. Germline CDR1 is MGHRA and CDR2 is YSYEKL. In DNA, the CDR3 is TGCGCCAGCAGCCAAGCCCGGACAGTCGTTAATGAAAAACTGTTTTTT. Amino acids: CASSQARTVVNEKLFF.

The chain links TRBV20-1 to TRBJ2-7; D unclear. The length of the CDR3 is 14 residues. CDR1 and CDR2 from the germline V gene are DFQATT and SNEGSKA (reference sequence). The V end was cut by 3 bases, the J end by 0 bases, with 12 bases between. The CDR3 coding sequence is TGCAGTGCTAGTCGTGGGCCGAGCTCCTACGAGCAGTACTTC. Translated, it gives CSASRGPSSYEQYF.

This clonotype appeared a single time. This chain joins TRBV11-2 and TRBJ1-2; 8 positions agree with TRBD1. This CDR3 has 14 residues. V was pared by 3 bases and J by 2 bases, with 2 bases of the junction left unmatched. Germline lookup yields CDR1 SGHAT and CDR2 FQNNGV. The CDR3 loop reads CASSFPGGNYGYTF. CDR3 in DNA: TGTGCCAGCAGCTTCCCAGGGGGCAACTATGGCTACACCTTC.

Comments on this clonotype: This may be a read error: a much more frequent sequence differs by one nucleotide. The chain combines TRBV12-3 or TRBV12-4 with TRBJ2-5, with D possibly matching TRBD1 (6 bases). There are 14 residues in the CDR3. The CDR3 protein is CASSHQGQQEAQYF. Here the CDR3 DNA reads TGTGCCAGCAGTCATCAGGGGCAGCAAGAGGCCCAGTACTTC.

This clonotype has more than one count but fewer than ten. This chain links TRBV4-2 with TRBJ1-1; D ambiguous. Trimming took off 4 bases at V and 1 base at J, with 16 bases between the two ends. The V gene's germline CDR1 is LGHNA and CDR2 YNFKEQ. CDR3 length: 16 residues. CDR3: CASSPPEGLGNTEAFF. The DNA of the CDR3 is TGTGCCAGCAGCCCCCCTGAAGGTCTGGGGAACACTGAAGCTTTCTTT.

This clonotype was counted a few times. V gene TRBV6-5 combines with J gene TRBJ1-4; D gene ambiguous. CDR1 and CDR2 from the germline V gene are MNHEY and SVGAGI. The CDR3 has 14 residues. V was cut by 6 bases and J by 4 bases, with 12 bases left in between. This chain's CDR3 is CASSPPGFNEKLFF. DNA for the CDR3: TGTGCCAGCAGCCCTCCGGGATTTAATGAAAAACTGTTTTTT.

This clonotype was counted between two and nine times. Just one base apart from a much larger clone, this may be a read error. The CDR3 does not end in the conserved phenylalanine or tryptophan, so this is likely a read error. V is TRBV14 and J is TRBJ2-5; TRBD1 matches at 9 bases. The CDR3 spans 15 residues. Germline trimming cut 4 bases from V and 4 bases from J; bases unmatched to any gene: 7. In germline, CDR1 is SGHDN, CDR2 FVKESK. The CDR3 DNA sequence: TGTGCCAGCAGCCCGCACAGGGGGCGGATAGAGACCCAGTACCTC. Translated, it gives CASSPHRGRIETQYL.

The chain combines TRBV20-1 with TRBJ2-2, with D possibly being TRBD2 (5 bases). The CDR3 extends over 14 amino acids. Per germline, CDR1 DFQATT and CDR2 SNEGSKA (reference sequence). V lost 3 bases and J 7 bases, leaving 15 bases between the germline ends. CDR3 sequence: CSARWAYSGGELFF. The CDR3 DNA reads TGCAGTGCTAGGTGGGCCTACAGCGGCGGGGAGCTGTTTTTT.

This rearrangement joins TRBV9 to TRBJ2-2; 8 positions match TRBD1. Germline CDR1 is SGDLS and CDR2 is YYNGEE. The CDR3 sequence is 15 residues long. V was pared by 3 bases and J by 7 bases, with 8 bases of the junction left unmatched. CDR3 in DNA: TGTGCCAGCAGCGGAGATGGGACAGGCAGCGGGGAGCTGTTTTTT. Protein sequence: CASSGDGTGSGELFF.

The chain has TRBV19 and TRBJ2-7; 12 bases fit TRBD2. Germline assignment: CDR1 LNHDA and CDR2 SQIVND (reference sequence). The ends lost 3 bases at V and 6 bases at J; junction bases unmatched: 6. The CDR3 length is 15 residues. The CDR3 reads CASSIQASGRGEQYF. CDR3 nucleotide sequence: TGTGCCAGTAGTATCCAGGCTAGCGGGAGGGGCGAGCAGTACTTC.

As for this clonotype: One end of the junction fails to match germline, which may point to a read error. V is TRBV28 and J is TRBJ1-5; unclear D gene. CDR3 length equals 14 residues. The germline V gene has CDR1 MDHEN and CDR2 SYDVKM. The CDR3 sequence is CARSLLRTTKPQHF. CDR3 DNA: TGTGCCAGAAGTTTATTGAGGACGACGAAGCCCCAGCATTTT.